This paragraph covers one T cell receptor beta chain sequence. This entry belongs to a study of blood T cell repertoires in COVID-19. Some clones are missing from TCRdb's copy, which holds only in-frame ones; the method was immunoSEQ multiplex PCR. This repertoire shows about 240,000 clones, roughly 80% found once; its top ten account for roughly 4.7%. What was sequenced was peripheral blood. The sequence derives from a woman in her 70s with acute or convalescent COVID-19.

The CDR3 region has the DNA TGTGCCAGCAGTCTGGACAGGGGAAATTCACCCCTCCACTTT. Translation: CASSLDRGNSPLHF. The chain joins TRBV7-8 to TRBJ1-6; 9 nucleotides align to TRBD1. Per the germline V gene, CDR1 is SGHVS and CDR2 is FQNEAQ. This CDR3 is 14 amino acids long. The V segment lost 6 bases and the J segment 7 bases; nucleotides outside the gene matches: 4.